The 25 T cell receptor beta chains presented below share a single source sample, sequenced in a study of blood T cells in healthy people across ages. Primed by a sample-barcoded 5' primer and a J-beta primer mix, a second PCR proceeded for about 6 to 12 cycles. TCRdb fed the 5' RACE reads into MiXCR, producing one record per CDR3 protein. The sample gives about 800,000 distinct CDR3 sequences, about 46% of which show up once; approximately 18% is in the top ten. The specimen was blood. All receptors derive from a man older than 75 in good health.

Ten or more counts support this clonotype. V and J are TRBV20-1 and TRBJ2-7, with 10 bases aligning to TRBD2. V lost 6 bases, J lost 3 bases, and 11 bases stayed unmatched. From germline, CDR1 is DFQATT and CDR2 SNEGSKA (reference sequence). The CDR3 runs 15 residues. The CDR3 DNA reads as TGCAGTGCCCAAGCTCAGCGGGAGGGTGGCTACGAGCAGTACTTC. Amino acids: CSAQAQREGGYEQYF.

This chain links TRBV20-1 with TRBJ2-5, with D unclear. The DNA end is a closer match to TRBJ2-7, so the J assignment may be wrong. The CDR3 runs to 13 residues. Looked up from germline, CDR1 is DFQATT and CDR2 is SNEGSKA (reference sequence). CDR3 nucleotides: TGCAGTGCTCCCCTTGGGCAGCATTACGAGCAGTACTTC. Translated: CSAPLGQHYEQYF.

This clonotype has at least ten counts. The rearrangement links TRBV5-8 to TRBJ2-7, with TRBD2 as a possible D gene (5 bases). The ends were cut back, 4 bases at V and 0 bases at J, with 11 bases in the middle. The CDR3 length is 14 residues. Germline CDR1 SGHTS, CDR2 YDEGEE. For the CDR3, the DNA is TGTGCCAGCAGCGAAAGAGCGGCCTCCTACGAGCAGTACTTC. The encoded protein is CASSERAASYEQYF.

The V gene is TRBV5-1, the J gene TRBJ2-5; 11 bases are shared with TRBD2. Germline trimming cut 5 bases from V and 2 bases from J; bases unmatched to any gene: 8. Germline lookup yields CDR1 SGHRS and CDR2 YFSETQ. The CDR3 loop spans 16 amino acids. Written as DNA, the CDR3 is TGCGCCAGCAGGGTGACTAGCGGGACCACTCAAGAGACCCAGTACTTC. It yields the protein CASRVTSGTTQETQYF.

The rearrangement uses TRBV7-2 and TRBJ2-1; TRBD2 matches 7 bases. The V gene end was trimmed by 5 bases and the J gene end by 6 bases; junction bases not matched to a gene: 13. Germline values: CDR1 SGHTA, CDR2 FQGNSA. The CDR3 is 16 residues long. CDR3 in DNA: TGTGCCAGCAGCCCGATAATGGGCGGGAGACTCAATGAGCAGTTCTTC. Translating gives CASSPIMGGRLNEQFF.

A few counts support this clonotype. V and J are TRBV6-2 or TRBV6-3 and TRBJ2-1; weak D call: TRBD1 (5 bases). This CDR3 comprises 17 residues. The V end lost 2 bases, the J end lost 3 bases, and 17 bases lay between the germline ends. Per germline, CDR1 MNHEY and CDR2 SVGEGT. Written as DNA, the CDR3 is TGTGCCAGCAGTTACCACCCATCGGACAACATCTACAATGAGCAGTTCTTC. Translated: CASSYHPSDNIYNEQFF.

This clonotype has just a few counts. The CDR3: CASSTVAGGPYNEQYF. Written as DNA, the CDR3 is TGTGCCAGCAGTACGGTAGCGGGAGGGCCTTACAACGAGCAGTACTTC. The gene calls are TRBV6-2 or TRBV6-3 and TRBJ2-7; 11 bases match TRBD2. The CDR3 covers 16 residues. CDR1 MNHEY and CDR2 SVGEGT come from the germline V gene. The V and J ends lost 5 bases and 5 bases, in that order; junction bases with no gene match: 11.

The rearrangement links TRBV10-3 to TRBJ2-7; D uncertain. The germline CDR1 and CDR2 sequences are ENHRY and SYGVKD. The CDR3 has 14 amino acids. V was clipped by 7 bases and J by 0 bases, with 13 bases between them. The chain's CDR3 is CAITTDHSSYEQYF. CDR3 in DNA: TGTGCCATCACGACCGATCACAGCTCCTACGAGCAGTACTTC.

The V gene is TRBV14, the J gene TRBJ2-7; TRBD2 agrees at 8 bases. The CDR3 loop spans 16 amino acids. Germline-derived CDR1 and CDR2 are SGHDN and FVKESK. V was clipped by 5 bases and J by 2 bases; unmatched bases: 11. CDR3 amino acids: CASSLGTLAGTYEQYF. The CDR3 DNA reads as TGTGCCAGCAGCTTAGGTACTTTAGCGGGAACCTACGAGCAGTACTTC. Full variable domain (outside the CDR3, taken from reference TRBV14 and TRBJ2-7): EAGVTQFPSHSVIEKGQTVTLRCDPISGHDNLYWYRRVMGKEIKFLLHFVKESKQDESGMPNNRFLAERTGGTYSTLKVQPAELEDSGVYFCASSLGTLAGTYEQYFGPGTRLTVT.

This chain connects TRBV6-5 to TRBJ1-1; D remains ambiguous. Between the trimmed V and J ends, which lost 2 bases and 7 bases, there was a span of 20 bases. The CDR3 is made up of 16 amino acids. CDR1 MNHEY and CDR2 SVGAGI come from the germline V gene. The DNA for the CDR3 is TGTGCCAGCAGTTACCCCCGGGTAGGGCAAGTCAGTGAAGCTTTCTTT. Protein: CASSYPRVGQVSEAFF.

CDR3 bases: TGTGCCAGCAGTCTACAGGGGGTCGAAGGAGAGCAGTACTTC. This translates into CASSLQGVEGEQYF. The chain recombines TRBV2 with TRBJ2-7, with 8 bases lining up with TRBD1. Per germline, CDR1 SNHLY and CDR2 FYNNEI. The CDR3 runs to 14 residues. V lost 5 bases and J lost 7; bases outside the gene matches: 10.

About this clonotype: One end of the junction is discordant with germline, which a read error may explain. The chain is built from TRBV10-3 and TRBJ2-5, with a tentative D call TRBD1 (6 bases). The J call may be in error: the DNA end matches TRBJ2-7 better. CDR3 size: 13 residues. Germline-derived CDR1 and CDR2 are ENHRY and SYGVKD. CDR3 region: CAVSPGEESEQYF. In DNA form, the CDR3 reads TGTGCCGTCAGTCCAGGGGAAGAGAGCGAGCAGTACTTC.

The V call is TRBV20-1, the J call TRBJ1-1; TRBD1 is a possible D gene (5 bases). Germline CDR1 and CDR2: DFQATT and SNEGSKA (reference sequence). The CDR3 loop spans 13 amino acids. With 6 bases removed from V and 5 bases from J, the gap between germline ends came to 16 bases. The CDR3 DNA is TGCAGTGCATCTGGGGCGATAGAGACTGAAGCTTTCTTT. This gives the protein CSASGAIETEAFF.

The chain recombines TRBV7-2 with TRBJ2-7; 8 bases map to TRBD1. CDR3 length: 14 amino acids. Trimming at V came to 5 bases and at J to 8 bases, leaving 11 bases not matched to a gene. The germline V gene encodes CDR1 SGHTA and CDR2 FQGNSA. CDR3 protein: CASSVLDRGRQQYF. In DNA form, the CDR3 reads TGTGCCAGCAGCGTTTTAGACAGGGGAAGGCAGCAGTACTTC.

This clonotype was counted only a few times. The chain is built from TRBV3-1 and TRBJ2-7, with D maybe TRBD2 (5 bases). The CDR3 runs to 15 residues. Between the trimmed V and J ends, which lost 3 bases and 1 base, there was a span of 13 bases. Germline CDR1 LGHDT, CDR2 YNNKEL (reference sequence). The CDR3 sequence: CASSQGPGLSYEQYF. For the CDR3, the DNA is TGTGCCAGCAGCCAGGGCCCCGGACTGTCCTACGAGCAGTACTTC.

The chain recombines TRBV20-1 with TRBJ2-1, with TRBD2 matching 10 bases. The CDR3 is made up of 14 amino acids. Losses at the gene ends were 3 bases for V and 7 bases for J; bases not matched to a gene: 6. Germline loops: CDR1 DFQATT, CDR2 SNEGSKA (reference sequence). The CDR3 here is CSASSGRIYNEQFF. CDR3 DNA: TGCAGTGCTAGTAGCGGGAGGATTTATAATGAGCAGTTCTTC.

This chain connects TRBV7-7 to TRBJ2-3, with D perhaps matching TRBD2 (5 bases). Germline lookup yields CDR1 SSHAT and CDR2 FNYEAQ (reference sequence). Trimming took 6 bases from V and 6 from J, leaving 13 bases between them. This CDR3 contains 13 residues. CDR3 amino acids: CASSRSPGDTQYF. In nucleotides, the CDR3 is TGTGCCAGCAGTCGATCACCGGGGGATACGCAGTATTTT.

V is TRBV19 and J is TRBJ1-4; the match to TRBD1 covers 9 bases. The CDR3 is made up of 14 amino acids. V gave up 5 bases and J gave up 8 bases; unmatched junction bases: 6. CDR1 and CDR2 (germline): LNHDA, SQIVND (reference sequence). In DNA form, the CDR3 reads TGTGCCAGTAGTTCTGGACAGGGGTGGGAAAAACTGTTTTTT. This codes for CASSSGQGWEKLFF.

J is TRBJ2-7 and V is TRBV28; D is uncertain. The CDR3 sequence is 19 residues long. Germline CDR1 MDHEN, CDR2 SYDVKM. V shed 4 bases and J shed 7 bases, with 32 bases lying between them. CDR3 amino acids: CASSSLYLQNQPSYNEQYF. The CDR3 bases are TGTGCCAGCAGTTCTCTATATTTACAGAACCAACCCAGTTACAATGAGCAGTACTTC.

V gene TRBV29-1 combines with J gene TRBJ2-7, with D perhaps TRBD1 (5 bases). Trimming cost V 0 bases and J 1 base, with 16 bases left between them. Germline CDR1 SQVTM, CDR2 ANQGSEA. There are 16 residues in the CDR3. In nucleotides, the CDR3 is TGCAGCGTTGAAGAACGAGTTTTGGGGCAGTCCTACGAGCAGTACTTC. This gives the protein CSVEERVLGQSYEQYF.

The V call is TRBV7-2, the J call TRBJ2-3; TRBD1 matches at 9 bases. Germline V lookup: CDR1 SGHTA, CDR2 FQGNSA. There are 16 residues in the CDR3. The ends lost 6 bases at V and 5 bases at J; junction bases unmatched: 12. CDR3 sequence (DNA): TGTGCCAGCAGAACGCCATCGACAGGGGGAGTAGATACGCAGTATTTT. Protein sequence: CASRTPSTGGVDTQYF.

This clonotype has just one count. This chain uses TRBV21-1 with TRBJ1-1. TRBV21-1 is a recognized pseudogene. This CDR3 spans 14 amino acids. The CDR3 here is CASSKAQGLREAFF. The CDR3 region has the DNA TGTGCCAGCAGCAAAGCGCAAGGGCTTCGGGAAGCTTTCTTT.

The rearrangement joins TRBV6-2 or TRBV6-3 to TRBJ1-1, with 7 bases that match TRBD1. The CDR3 is made up of 17 amino acids. Germline V gene data show CDR1 as MNHEY and CDR2 as SVGEGT. V shed 2 bases and J 3 bases; nucleotides not matched to a gene: 12. The CDR3 region is CASSYGTEASEYTEAFF. The CDR3 DNA sequence: TGTGCCAGCAGTTACGGGACAGAGGCTTCTGAGTACACTGAAGCTTTCTTT.

The V call is TRBV29-1, the J call TRBJ2-3, with a weak D call TRBD2 (5 bases). The germline CDR1 and CDR2 sequences are SQVTM and ANQGSEA. Trimming pared 6 bases from V and 4 bases from J, leaving 17 bases between. The length of the CDR3 is 14 residues. As DNA, the CDR3 is TGCAGCGTGACTAACGGGAATTGGGCAGATACGCAGTATTTT. This encodes CSVTNGNWADTQYF.

A few counts support this clonotype. The chain employs TRBV6-5 and TRBJ2-1; D ambiguous. Germline CDR1 reads MNHEY; CDR2 reads SVGAGI. The CDR3 sequence is 11 residues long. The V end lost 3 bases, the J end lost 14 bases, and 11 bases lay between the germline ends. DNA of the CDR3: TGTGCCAGCAGTTATGGTCCCATGAAGTTCTTC. It specifies CASSYGPMKFF.